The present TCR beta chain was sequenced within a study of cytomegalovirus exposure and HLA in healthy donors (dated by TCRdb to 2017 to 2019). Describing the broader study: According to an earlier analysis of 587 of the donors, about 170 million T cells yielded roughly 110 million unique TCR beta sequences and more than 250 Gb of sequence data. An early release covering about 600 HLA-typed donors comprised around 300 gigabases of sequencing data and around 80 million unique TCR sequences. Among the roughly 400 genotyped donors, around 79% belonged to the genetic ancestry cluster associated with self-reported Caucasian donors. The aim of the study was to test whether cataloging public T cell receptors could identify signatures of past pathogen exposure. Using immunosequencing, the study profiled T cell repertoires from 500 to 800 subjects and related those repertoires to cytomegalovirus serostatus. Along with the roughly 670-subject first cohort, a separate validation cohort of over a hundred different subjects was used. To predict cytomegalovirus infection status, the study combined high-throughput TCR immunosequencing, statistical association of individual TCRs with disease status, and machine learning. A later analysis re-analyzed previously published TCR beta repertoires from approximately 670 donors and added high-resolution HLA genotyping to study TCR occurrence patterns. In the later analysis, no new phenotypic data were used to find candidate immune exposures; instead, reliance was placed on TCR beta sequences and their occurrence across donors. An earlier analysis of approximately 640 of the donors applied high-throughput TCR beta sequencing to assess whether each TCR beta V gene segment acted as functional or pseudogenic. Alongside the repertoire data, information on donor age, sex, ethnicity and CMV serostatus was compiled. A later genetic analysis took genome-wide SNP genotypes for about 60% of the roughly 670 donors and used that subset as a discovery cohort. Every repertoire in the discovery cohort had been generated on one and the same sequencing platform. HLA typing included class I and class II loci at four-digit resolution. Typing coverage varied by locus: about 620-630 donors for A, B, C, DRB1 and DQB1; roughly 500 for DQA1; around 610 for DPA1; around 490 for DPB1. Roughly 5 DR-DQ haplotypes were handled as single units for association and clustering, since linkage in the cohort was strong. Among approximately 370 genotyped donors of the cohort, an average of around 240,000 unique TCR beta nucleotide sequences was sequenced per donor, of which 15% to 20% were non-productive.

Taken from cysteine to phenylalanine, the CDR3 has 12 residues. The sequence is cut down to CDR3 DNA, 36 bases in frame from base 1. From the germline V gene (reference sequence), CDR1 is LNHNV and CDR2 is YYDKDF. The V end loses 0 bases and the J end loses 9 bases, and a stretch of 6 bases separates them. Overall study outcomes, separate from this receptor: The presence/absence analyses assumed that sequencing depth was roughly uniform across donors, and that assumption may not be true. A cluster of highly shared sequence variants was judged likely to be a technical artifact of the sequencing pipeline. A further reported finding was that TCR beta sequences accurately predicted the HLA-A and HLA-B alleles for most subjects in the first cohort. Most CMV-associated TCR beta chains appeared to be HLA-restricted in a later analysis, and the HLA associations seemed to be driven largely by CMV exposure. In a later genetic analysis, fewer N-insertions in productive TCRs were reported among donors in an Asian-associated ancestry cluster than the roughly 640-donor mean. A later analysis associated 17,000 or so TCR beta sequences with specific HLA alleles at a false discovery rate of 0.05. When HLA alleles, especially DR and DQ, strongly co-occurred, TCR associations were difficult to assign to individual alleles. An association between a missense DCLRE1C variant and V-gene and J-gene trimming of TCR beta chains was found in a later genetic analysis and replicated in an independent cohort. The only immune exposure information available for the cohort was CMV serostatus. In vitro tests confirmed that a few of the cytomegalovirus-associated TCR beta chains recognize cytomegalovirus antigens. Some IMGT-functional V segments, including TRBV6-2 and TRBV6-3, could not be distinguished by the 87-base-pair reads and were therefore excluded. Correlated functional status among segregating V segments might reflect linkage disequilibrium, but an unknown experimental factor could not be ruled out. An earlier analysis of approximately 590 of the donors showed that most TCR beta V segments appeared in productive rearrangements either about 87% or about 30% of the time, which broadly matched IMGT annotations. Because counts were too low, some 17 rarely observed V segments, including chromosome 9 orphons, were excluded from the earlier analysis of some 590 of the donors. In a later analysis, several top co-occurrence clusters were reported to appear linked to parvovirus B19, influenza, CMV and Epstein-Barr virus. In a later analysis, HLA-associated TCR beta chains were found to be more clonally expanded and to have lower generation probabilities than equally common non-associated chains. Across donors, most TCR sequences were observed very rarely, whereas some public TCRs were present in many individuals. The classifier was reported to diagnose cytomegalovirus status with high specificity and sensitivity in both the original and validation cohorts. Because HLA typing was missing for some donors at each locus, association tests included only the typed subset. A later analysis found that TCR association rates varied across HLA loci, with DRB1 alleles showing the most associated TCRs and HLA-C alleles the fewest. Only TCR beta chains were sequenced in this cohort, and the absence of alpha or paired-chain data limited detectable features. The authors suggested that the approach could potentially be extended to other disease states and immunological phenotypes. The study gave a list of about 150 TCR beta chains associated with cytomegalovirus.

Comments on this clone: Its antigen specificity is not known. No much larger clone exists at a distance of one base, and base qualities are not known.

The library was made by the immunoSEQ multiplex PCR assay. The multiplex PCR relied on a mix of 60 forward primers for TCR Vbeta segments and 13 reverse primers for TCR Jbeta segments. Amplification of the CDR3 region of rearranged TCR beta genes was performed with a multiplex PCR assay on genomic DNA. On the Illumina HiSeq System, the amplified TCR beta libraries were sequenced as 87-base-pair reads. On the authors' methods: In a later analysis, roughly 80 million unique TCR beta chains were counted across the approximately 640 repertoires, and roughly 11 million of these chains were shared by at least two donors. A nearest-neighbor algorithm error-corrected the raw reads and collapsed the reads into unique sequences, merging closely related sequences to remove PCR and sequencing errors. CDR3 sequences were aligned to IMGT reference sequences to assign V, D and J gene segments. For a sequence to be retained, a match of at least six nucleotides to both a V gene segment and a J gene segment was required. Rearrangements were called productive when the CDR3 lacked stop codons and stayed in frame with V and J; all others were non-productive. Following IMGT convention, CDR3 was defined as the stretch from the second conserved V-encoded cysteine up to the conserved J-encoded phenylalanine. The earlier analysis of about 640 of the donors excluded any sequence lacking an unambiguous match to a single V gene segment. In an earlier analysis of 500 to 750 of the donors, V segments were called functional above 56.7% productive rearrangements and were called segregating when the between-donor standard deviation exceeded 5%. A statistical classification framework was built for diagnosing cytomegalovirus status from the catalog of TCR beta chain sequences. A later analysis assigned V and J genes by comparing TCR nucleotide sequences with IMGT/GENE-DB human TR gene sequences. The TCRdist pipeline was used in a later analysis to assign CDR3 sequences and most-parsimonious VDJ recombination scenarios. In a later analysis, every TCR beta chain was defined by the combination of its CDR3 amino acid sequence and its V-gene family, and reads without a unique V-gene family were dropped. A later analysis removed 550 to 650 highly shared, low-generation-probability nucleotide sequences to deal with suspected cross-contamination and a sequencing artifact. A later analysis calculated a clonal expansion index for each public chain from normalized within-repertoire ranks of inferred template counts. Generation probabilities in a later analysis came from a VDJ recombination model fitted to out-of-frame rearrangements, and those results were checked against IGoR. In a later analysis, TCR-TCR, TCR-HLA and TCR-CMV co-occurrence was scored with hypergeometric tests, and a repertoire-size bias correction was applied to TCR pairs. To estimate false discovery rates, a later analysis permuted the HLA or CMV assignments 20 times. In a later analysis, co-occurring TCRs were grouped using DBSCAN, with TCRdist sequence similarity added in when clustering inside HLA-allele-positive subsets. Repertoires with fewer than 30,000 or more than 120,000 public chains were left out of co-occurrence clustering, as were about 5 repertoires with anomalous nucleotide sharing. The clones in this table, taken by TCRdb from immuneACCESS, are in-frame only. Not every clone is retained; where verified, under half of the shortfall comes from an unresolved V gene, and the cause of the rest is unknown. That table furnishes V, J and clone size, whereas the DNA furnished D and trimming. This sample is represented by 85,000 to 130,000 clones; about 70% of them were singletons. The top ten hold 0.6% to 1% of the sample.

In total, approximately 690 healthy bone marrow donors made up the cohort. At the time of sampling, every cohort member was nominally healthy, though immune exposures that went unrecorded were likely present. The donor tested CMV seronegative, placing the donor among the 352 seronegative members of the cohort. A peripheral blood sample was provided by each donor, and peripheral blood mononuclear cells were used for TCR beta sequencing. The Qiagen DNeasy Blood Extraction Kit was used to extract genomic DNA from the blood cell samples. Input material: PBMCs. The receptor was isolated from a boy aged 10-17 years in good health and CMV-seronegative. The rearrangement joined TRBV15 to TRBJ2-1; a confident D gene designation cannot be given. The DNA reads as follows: TGTGCCACCAGCAGAGACTACGGTGAGCAGTTCTTC. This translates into CATSRDYGEQFF.